This T cell receptor (beta chain) derives from a study of a mutant IDH1 vaccine in newly diagnosed glioma (dated by TCRdb to about 2021). Regarding the research as a whole: Of the roughly 31 treated patients, around 62% were male and about 40% were female, and the mean age was about 40 years. Prior to enrollment, patients had been given standard therapy consisting of radiotherapy alone, temozolomide alone, or radiochemotherapy with temozolomide, with the combination given to most patients. Peripheral blood samples were drawn at six visits, namely V03 (baseline), V05, V07, V10, V12 and V13. For exploratory analyses, around 23 treated patients had longitudinal TCRB deep sequencing done wherever samples were available. What the authors observed across the whole study: Pseudoprogression appeared unrelated to alterations in the top peripheral T cell clonotypes detected by TCRB sequencing. According to the authors, sample limitations meant that analyses of patient blood samples could not be reproduced. Immune responses induced by the vaccine were seen in more than 85% of patients across multiple MHC alleles. Availability determined which PBMC samples were chosen for TCRB deep sequencing.

CDR1 and CDR2 are read off the germline V gene as SGHRS and YFSETQ. Relative to germline, V is 7 bases shorter and J is 2 bases shorter, with 16 bases between their ends. The cysteine opens and the phenylalanine closes a CDR3 of 14 amino acids. The kept DNA is CDR3 alone, 42 bases in frame from the first base. The library was produced with the immunoSEQ multiplex PCR assay. Rearranged TCR beta chain sequences were amplified with the hsTCRB Kit following the manufacturer's protocol. TCRB libraries were sequenced on an Illumina MiSeq. In the source study's methods: The kit vendor's proprietary platform handled demultiplexing, trimming and gene mapping. The source is immuneACCESS, and TCRdb retained only in-frame sequences with V and J called. Part of the clones is not carried over; for the studies checked, unresolved V genes explain less than half of this, and the remainder is unexplained. That table is the source of V, J and clone size, and D and trimming were worked out from the DNA. The table for this sample lists 85,000 to 100,000 clones; roughly 77% of them were counted only once. The ten biggest clones cover around 7% of the sample.

Worth noting for this clone: Its specific antigen is unknown. No base quality information exists; no much larger clone differs at one position.

The sample's time point label is to be understood as: baseline, week 1 (first vaccination visit). Reading the label with the study, this specimen's treatment or condition is: pre-vaccination baseline after standard-of-care therapy. All donors had newly diagnosed IDH1-mutant astrocytomas of WHO grade 3 or 4 that showed loss of nuclear ATRX. The samples were drawn from NOA16, a multicentre, single-arm, open-label phase I trial in Germany that tested a mutant IDH1 peptide vaccine in humans for the first time. Visit V03 blood draws served as the baseline sample for immunogenicity testing. Genomic DNA for TCRB sequencing was extracted from EDTA blood using the DNeasy Blood and Tissue Kit.

This receptor chain uses TRBV5-1 and TRBJ2-7; a confident D gene designation cannot be given. The starting material was PBMCs, obtained from a glioma patient treated with radiotherapy, temozolomide or both. The receptor was derived from a man aged 35-49 years with glioma. CDR3 reads: CASRAALGPYEQYF. The base sequence is TGCGCCAGCCGGGCGGCTCTTGGCCCCTACGAGCAGTACTTC.